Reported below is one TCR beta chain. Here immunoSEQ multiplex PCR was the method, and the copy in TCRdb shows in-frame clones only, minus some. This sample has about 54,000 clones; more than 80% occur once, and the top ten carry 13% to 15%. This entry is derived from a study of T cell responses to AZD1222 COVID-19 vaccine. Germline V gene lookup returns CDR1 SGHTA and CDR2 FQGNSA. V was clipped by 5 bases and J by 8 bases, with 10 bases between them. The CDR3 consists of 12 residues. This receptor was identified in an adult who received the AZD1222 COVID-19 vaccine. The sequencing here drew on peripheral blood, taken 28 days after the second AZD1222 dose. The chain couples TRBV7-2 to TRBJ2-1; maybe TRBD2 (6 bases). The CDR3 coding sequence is TGTGCCAGCAGCCTCGGGAGCTATGAGCAGTTCTTC. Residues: CASSLGSYEQFF.